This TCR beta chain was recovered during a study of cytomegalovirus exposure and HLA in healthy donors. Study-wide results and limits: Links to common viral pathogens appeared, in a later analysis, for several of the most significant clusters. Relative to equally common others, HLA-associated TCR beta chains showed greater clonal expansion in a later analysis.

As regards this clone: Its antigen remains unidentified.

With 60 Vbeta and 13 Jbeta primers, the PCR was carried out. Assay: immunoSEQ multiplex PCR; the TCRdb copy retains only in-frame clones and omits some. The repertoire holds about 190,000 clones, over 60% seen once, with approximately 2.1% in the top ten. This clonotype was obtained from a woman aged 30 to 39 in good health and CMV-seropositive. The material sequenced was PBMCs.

CDR3 sequence reads: CASSHRTSAYNEQFF. DNA of the CDR3: TGTGCCAGCAGCCACCGGACTAGCGCCTACAATGAGCAGTTCTTC. The chain has TRBV7-9 and TRBJ2-1, with 9 bases that match TRBD2. Trimming removed 5 bases from V and 2 bases from J; junction bases left unmatched: 4. Germline lookup yields CDR1 SEHNR and CDR2 FQNEAQ (reference sequence). The CDR3 loop spans 15 amino acids.